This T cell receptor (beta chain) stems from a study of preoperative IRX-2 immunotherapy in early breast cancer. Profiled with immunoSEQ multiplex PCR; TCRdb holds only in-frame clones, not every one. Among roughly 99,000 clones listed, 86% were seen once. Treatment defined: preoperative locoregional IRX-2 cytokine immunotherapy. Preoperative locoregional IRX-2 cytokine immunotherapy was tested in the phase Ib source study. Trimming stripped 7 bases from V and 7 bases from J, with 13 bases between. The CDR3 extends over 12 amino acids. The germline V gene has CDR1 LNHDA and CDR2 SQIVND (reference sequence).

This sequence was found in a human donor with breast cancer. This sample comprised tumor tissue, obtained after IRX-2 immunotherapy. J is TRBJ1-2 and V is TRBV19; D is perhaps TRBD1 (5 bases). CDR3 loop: CASTWDHSGYTF. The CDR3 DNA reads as TGTGCCAGTACCTGGGACCACTCTGGCTACACCTTC.